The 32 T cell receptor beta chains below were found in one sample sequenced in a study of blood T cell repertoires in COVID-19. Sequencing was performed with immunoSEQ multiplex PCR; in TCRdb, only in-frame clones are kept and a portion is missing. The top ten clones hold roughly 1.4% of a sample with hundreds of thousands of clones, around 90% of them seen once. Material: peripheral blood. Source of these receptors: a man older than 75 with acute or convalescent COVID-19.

Written as DNA, the CDR3 is TGTGCCAGCAGCTTAGAAGGCAGAGCGGAGACCCAGTACTTC. It encodes CASSLEGRAETQYF. The chain couples TRBV7-2 to TRBJ2-5; D is unresolved. V dropped 1 base and J dropped 5 bases, with 11 bases sitting between them. This CDR3 comprises 14 residues. Germline V gene data show CDR1 as SGHTA and CDR2 as FQGNSA.

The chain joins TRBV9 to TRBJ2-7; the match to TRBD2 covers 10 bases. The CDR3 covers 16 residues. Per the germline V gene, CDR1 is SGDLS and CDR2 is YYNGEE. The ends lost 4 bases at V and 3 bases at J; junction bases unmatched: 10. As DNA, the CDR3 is TGTGCCAGCAGCCCCCAAATTAGCGGGGGGTTCTACGAGCAGTACTTC. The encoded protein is CASSPQISGGFYEQYF.

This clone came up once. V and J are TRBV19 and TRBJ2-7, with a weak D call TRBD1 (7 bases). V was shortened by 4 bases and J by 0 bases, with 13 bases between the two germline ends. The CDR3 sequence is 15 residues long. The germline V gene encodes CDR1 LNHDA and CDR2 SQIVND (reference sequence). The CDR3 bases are TGTGCCAGTAGTACCCGACAGGGACTCTCCTACGAGCAGTACTTC. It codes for CASSTRQGLSYEQYF.

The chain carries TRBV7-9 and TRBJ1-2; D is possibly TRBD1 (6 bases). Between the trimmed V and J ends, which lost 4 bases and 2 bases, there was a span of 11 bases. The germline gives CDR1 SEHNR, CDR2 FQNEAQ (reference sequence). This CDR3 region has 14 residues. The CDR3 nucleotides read TGTGCCAGCAGCTCGGACAGCCCGAACTATGGCTACACCTTC. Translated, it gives CASSSDSPNYGYTF.

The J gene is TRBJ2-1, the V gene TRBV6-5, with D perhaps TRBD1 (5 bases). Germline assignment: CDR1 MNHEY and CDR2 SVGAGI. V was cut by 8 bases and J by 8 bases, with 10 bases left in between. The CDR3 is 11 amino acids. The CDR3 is CASDQGYEQFF. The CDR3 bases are TGTGCCAGCGATCAGGGCTATGAGCAGTTCTTC.

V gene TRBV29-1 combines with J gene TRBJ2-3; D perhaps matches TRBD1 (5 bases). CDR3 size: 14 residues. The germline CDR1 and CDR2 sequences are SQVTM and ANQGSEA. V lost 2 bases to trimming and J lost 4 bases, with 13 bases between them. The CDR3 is CSVEPLQGADTQYF. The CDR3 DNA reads TGCAGCGTTGAACCCCTGCAGGGTGCAGATACGCAGTATTTT.

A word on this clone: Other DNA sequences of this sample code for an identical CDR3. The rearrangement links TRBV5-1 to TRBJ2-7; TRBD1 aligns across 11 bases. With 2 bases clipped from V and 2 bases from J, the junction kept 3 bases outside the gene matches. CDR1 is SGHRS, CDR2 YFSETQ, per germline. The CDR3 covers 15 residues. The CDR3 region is CASSFLDRGPYEQYF. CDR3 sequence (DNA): TGCGCCAGCAGCTTTTTGGACAGGGGGCCCTACGAGCAGTACTTC.

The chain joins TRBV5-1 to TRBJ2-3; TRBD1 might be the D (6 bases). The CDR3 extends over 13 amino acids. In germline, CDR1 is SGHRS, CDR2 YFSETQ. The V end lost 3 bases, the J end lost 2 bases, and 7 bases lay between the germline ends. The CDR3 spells CASSSGHTDTQYF. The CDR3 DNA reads TGCGCCAGCAGCTCGGGACACACAGATACGCAGTATTTT.

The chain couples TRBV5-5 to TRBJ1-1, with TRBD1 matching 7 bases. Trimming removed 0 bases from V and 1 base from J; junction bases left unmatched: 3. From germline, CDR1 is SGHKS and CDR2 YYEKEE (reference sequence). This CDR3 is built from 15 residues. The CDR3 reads CASSLVAGGNTEAFF. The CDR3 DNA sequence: TGTGCCAGCAGCTTGGTGGCAGGGGGGAACACTGAAGCTTTCTTT. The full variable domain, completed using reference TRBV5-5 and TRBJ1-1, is DAGVTQSPTHLIKTRGQQVTLRCSPISGHKSVSWYQQVLGQGPQFIFQYYEKEERGRGNFPDRFSARQFPNYSSELNVNALLLGDSALYLCASSLVAGGNTEAFFGQGTRLTVV.

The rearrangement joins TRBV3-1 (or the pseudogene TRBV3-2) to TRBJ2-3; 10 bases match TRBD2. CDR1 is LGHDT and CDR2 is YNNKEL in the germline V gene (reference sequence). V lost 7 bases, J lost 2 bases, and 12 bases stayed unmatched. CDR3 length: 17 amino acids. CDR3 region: CASTLRTSGRYTDTQYF. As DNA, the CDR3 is TGTGCCAGCACCTTACGGACTAGCGGAAGATACACAGATACGCAGTATTTT.

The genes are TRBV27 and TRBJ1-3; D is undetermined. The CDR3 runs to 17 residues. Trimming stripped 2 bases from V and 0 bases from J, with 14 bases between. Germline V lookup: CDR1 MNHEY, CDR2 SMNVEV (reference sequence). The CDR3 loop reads CASSLGGSTFSGNTIYF. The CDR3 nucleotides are TGTGCCAGCAGTTTAGGCGGCAGTACTTTCTCTGGAAACACCATATATTTT.

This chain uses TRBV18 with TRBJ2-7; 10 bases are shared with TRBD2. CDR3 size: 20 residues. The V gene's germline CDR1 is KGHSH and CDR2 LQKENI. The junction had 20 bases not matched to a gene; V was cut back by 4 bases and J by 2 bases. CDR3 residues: CASSRLRGTSGASFTYEQYF. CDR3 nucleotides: TGTGCCAGCTCACGACTTCGGGGCACTAGCGGGGCTTCTTTTACCTACGAGCAGTACTTC.

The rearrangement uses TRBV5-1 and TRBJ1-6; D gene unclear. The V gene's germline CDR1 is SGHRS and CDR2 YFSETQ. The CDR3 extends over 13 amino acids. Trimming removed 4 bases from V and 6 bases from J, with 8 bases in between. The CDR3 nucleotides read TGCGCCAGCAGCCCGGACTTTAATTCACCCCTCCACTTT. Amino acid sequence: CASSPDFNSPLHF.

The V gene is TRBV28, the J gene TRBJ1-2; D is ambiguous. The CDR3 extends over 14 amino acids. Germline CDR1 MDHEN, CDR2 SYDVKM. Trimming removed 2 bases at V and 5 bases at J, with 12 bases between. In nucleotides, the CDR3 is TGTGCCAGCAGTTTAATAGGAGGGAAATATGGCTACACCTTC. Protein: CASSLIGGKYGYTF.

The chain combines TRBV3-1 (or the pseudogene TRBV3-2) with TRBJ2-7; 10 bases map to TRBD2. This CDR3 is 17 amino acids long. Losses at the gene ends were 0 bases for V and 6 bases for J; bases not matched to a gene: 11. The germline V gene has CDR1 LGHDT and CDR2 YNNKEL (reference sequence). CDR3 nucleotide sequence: TGTGCCAGCAGCCAAGATAGACAAGCGGGAGGGCATCGCGAGCAGTACTTC. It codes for CASSQDRQAGGHREQYF.

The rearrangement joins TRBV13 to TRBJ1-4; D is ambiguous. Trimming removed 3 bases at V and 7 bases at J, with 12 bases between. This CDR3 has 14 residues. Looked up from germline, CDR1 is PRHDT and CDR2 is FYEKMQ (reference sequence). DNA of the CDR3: TGTGCCAGCAGCTTCCGGGAAAGGAGTGAAAAACTGTTTTTT. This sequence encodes CASSFRERSEKLFF.

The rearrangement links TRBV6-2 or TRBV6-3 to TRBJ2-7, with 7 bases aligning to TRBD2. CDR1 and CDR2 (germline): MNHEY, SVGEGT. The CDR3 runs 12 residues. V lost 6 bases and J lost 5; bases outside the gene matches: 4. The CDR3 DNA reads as TGTGCCAGCAGCGATACTAGCGACGAGCAGTACTTC. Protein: CASSDTSDEQYF.

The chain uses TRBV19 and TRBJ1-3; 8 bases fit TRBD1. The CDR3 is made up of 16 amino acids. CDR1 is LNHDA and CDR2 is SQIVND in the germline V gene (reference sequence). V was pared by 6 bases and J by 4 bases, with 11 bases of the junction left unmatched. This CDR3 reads CASRPLGQAAGNTIYF. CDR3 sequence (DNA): TGTGCCAGTAGACCCCTGGGACAGGCCGCAGGAAACACCATATATTTT.

DNA of the CDR3: TGTGCCAGCAGCCACCGCACCCTAGCGGGGGTCACAGATACGCAGTATTTT. Translating gives CASSHRTLAGVTDTQYF. V and J are TRBV3-1 (or the pseudogene TRBV3-2) and TRBJ2-3; 10 nucleotides match TRBD2. CDR1 and CDR2 (germline): LGHDT, YNNKEL (reference sequence). The CDR3 consists of 17 residues. Trimming cost V 3 bases and J 2 bases; bases outside gene matches: 8.

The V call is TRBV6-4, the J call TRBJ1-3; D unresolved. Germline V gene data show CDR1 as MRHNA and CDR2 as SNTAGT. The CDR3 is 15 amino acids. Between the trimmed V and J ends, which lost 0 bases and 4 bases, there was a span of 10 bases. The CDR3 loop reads CASSDSIRRGNTIYF. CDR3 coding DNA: TGTGCCAGCAGTGACTCGATCAGGCGAGGAAACACCATATATTTT.

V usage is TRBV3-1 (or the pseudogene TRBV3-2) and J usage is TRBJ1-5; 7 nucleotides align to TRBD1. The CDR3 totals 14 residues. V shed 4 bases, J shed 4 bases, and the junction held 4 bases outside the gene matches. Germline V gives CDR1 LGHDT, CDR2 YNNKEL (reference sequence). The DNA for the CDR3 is TGTGCCAGCAGCCTTGGACAGGATAATCAGCCCCAGCATTTT. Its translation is CASSLGQDNQPQHF.

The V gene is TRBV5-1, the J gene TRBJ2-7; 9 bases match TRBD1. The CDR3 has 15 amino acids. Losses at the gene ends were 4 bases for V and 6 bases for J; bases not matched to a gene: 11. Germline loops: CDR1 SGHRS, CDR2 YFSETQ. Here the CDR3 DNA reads TGCGCCAGCAGCCCTCCCGGGACAGGGCTGTCCGAGCAGTACTTC. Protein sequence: CASSPPGTGLSEQYF.

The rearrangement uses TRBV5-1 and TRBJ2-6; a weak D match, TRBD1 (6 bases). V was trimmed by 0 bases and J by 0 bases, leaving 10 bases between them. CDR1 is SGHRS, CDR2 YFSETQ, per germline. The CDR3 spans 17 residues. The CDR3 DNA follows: TGCGCCAGCAGCTTGGCACAGGGATCCTCTGGGGCCAACGTCCTGACTTTC. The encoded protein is CASSLAQGSSGANVLTF.

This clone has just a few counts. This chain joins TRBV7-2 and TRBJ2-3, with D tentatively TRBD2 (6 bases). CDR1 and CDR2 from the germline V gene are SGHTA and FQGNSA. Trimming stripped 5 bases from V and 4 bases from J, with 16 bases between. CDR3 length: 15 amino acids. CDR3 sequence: CASSRLAIAADTQYF. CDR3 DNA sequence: TGTGCCAGCAGCCGGCTAGCGATCGCTGCAGATACGCAGTATTTT.

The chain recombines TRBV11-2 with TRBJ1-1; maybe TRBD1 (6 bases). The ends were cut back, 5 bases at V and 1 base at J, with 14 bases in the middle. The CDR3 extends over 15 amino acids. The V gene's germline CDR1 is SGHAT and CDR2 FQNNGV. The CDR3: CASSRGGGPNTEAFF. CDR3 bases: TGTGCCAGCAGCAGAGGTGGGGGCCCGAACACTGAAGCTTTCTTT.

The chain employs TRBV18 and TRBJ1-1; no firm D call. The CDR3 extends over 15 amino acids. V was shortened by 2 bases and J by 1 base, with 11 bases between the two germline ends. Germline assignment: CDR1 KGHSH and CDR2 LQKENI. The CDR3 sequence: CASSPIQEGNTEAFF. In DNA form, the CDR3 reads TGTGCCAGCTCACCAATTCAAGAGGGGAACACTGAAGCTTTCTTT.

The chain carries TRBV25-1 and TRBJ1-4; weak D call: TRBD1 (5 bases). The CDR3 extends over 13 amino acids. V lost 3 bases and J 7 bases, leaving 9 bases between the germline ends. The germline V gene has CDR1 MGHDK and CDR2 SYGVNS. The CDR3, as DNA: TGTGCCAGCAGTGAGGTGGGACTTGAAAAACTGTTTTTT. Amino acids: CASSEVGLEKLFF.

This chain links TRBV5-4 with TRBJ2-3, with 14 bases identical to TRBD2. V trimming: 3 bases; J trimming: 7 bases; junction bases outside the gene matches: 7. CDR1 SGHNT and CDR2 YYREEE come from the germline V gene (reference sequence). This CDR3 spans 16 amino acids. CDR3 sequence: CASSWGTSGSGYTQYF. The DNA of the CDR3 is TGTGCCAGCAGCTGGGGGACTAGCGGGAGCGGGTATACGCAGTATTTT.

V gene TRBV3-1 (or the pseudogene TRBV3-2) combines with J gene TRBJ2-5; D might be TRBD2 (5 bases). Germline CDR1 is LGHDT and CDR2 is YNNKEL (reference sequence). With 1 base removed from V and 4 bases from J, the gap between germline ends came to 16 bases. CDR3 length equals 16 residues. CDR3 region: CASSQGLITGRETQYF. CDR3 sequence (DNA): TGTGCCAGCAGCCAAGGATTAATAACGGGGAGAGAGACCCAGTACTTC.

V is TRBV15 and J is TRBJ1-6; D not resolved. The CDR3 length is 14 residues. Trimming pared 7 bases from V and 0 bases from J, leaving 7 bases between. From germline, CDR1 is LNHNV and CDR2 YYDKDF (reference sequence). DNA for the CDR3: TGTGCCACCAAAGTGAGCTCCTATAATTCACCCCTCCACTTT. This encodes CATKVSSYNSPLHF.

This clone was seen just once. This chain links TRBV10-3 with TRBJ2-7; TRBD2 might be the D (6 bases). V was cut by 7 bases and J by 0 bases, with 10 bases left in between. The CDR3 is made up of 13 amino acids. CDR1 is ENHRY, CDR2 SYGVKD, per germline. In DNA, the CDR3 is TGTGCCATCAAAGCGGGCCTCTCCTACGAGCAGTACTTC. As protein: CAIKAGLSYEQYF.

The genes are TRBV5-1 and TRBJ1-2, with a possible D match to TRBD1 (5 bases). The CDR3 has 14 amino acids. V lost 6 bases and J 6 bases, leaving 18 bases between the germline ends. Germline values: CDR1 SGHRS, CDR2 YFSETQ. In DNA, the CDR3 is TGCGCCAGCACACTACTCCAGGGTCAAGATGGCTACACCTTC. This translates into CASTLLQGQDGYTF.